One and the same sample provided the 11 T cell receptor beta chains below, sequenced in a study of regulatory and conventional T cells in RAG deficiency. Sequencing used immunoSEQ multiplex PCR; TCRdb keeps in-frame clones, though not all of them. Of about 30,000 clones in the sample, roughly 96% were seen once. Conventional CD4+ T cells were sorted from blood as CD25-low CD127-high cells. This sample also appeared in a second study, on regulatory T cells. From that study: Amplification used 52 TRBV primers and 13 TRBJ primers.

Specimen: CD25- CD4+ T cells sorted from blood. The receptor set was obtained from a human donor in good health.

The chain joins TRBV19 to TRBJ1-1, with TRBD1 matching over 9 bases. This CDR3 comprises 14 residues. After removal of 3 bases from V and 4 bases from J, the junction contained 3 bases not matched to a gene. The germline V gene has CDR1 LNHDA and CDR2 SQIVND (reference sequence). Here the CDR3 DNA reads TGTGCCAGTAGTATGGACAGGGGTATCACTGAAGCTTTCTTT. Protein: CASSMDRGITEAFF.

The DNA for the CDR3 is TGTGCCAGCAGTTCCCGGACAGGGGGCGGCAATCAGCCCCAGCATTTT. Protein: CASSSRTGGGNQPQHF. The chain recombines TRBV6-5 with TRBJ1-5; 11 bases map to TRBD1. The V and J ends lost 4 bases and 2 bases, in that order; junction bases with no gene match: 4. CDR3 length: 16 amino acids. In germline, CDR1 is MNHEY, CDR2 SVGAGI.

The genes are TRBV5-4 and TRBJ2-2; possibly TRBD1 for D (6 bases). This CDR3 contains 14 residues. In germline, CDR1 is SGHNT, CDR2 YYREEE (reference sequence). V was pared by 2 bases and J by 6 bases, with 11 bases between. The CDR3 sequence: CASSFGQLAGELFF. The CDR3 DNA reads as TGTGCCAGCAGCTTTGGACAGCTTGCCGGGGAGCTGTTTTTT.

This chain joins TRBV18 and TRBJ1-1; no firm D call. CDR3 size: 13 residues. V was cut by 6 bases and J by 1 base, with 9 bases left in between. Per germline, CDR1 KGHSH and CDR2 LQKENI. CDR3 in amino acids: CASSPDSNTEAFF. CDR3 sequence (DNA): TGTGCCAGCTCCCCCGACTCGAACACTGAAGCTTTCTTT. The whole variable domain, remainder taken from reference TRBV18 and TRBJ1-1, is NAGVMQNPRHLVRRRGQEARLRCSPMKGHSHVYWYRQLPEEGLKFMVYLQKENIIDESGMPKERFSAEFPKEGPSILRIQQVVRGDSAAYFCASSPDSNTEAFFGQGTRLTVV.

The rearrangement uses TRBV5-1 and TRBJ1-1; maybe TRBD1 (6 bases). The germline V gene has CDR1 SGHRS and CDR2 YFSETQ. V was pared by 4 bases and J by 1 base, with 14 bases between. The CDR3 extends over 15 amino acids. The CDR3 region is CASSPYAGANTEAFF. The CDR3 DNA reads TGCGCCAGCAGCCCATACGCGGGGGCGAACACTGAAGCTTTCTTT.

This chain uses TRBV30 with TRBJ2-7; 11 bases line up with TRBD2. The length of the CDR3 is 15 residues. Trimming took 8 bases from V and 3 from J; bases not matched to a gene: 12. Germline V lookup: CDR1 GTSNPN, CDR2 SVGIG (reference sequence). Here the CDR3 DNA reads TGTGCCGTTAGCGGGGGGGCTAACACAAACTACGAGCAGTACTTC. This sequence encodes CAVSGGANTNYEQYF. Variable domain in full (rest from reference TRBV30 and TRBJ2-7): SQTIHQWPATLVQPVGSPLSLECTVEGTSNPNLYWYRQAAGRGLQLLFYSVGIGQISSEVPQNLSASRPQDRQFILSSKKLLLSDSGFYLCAVSGGANTNYEQYFGPGTRLTVT.

V usage is TRBV7-2 and J usage is TRBJ1-3; 9 positions match TRBD1. V lost 6 bases, J lost 0 bases, and 6 bases stayed unmatched. Germline lookup yields CDR1 SGHTA and CDR2 FQGNSA. This CDR3 has 16 residues. In DNA form, the CDR3 reads TGTGCCAGCAGACCGACAGGGGGAGGCTCTGGAAACACCATATATTTT. Amino acid sequence: CASRPTGGGSGNTIYF.

This sequence joins TRBV7-2 and TRBJ2-7; D might be TRBD2 (5 bases). Germline lookup yields CDR1 SGHTA and CDR2 FQGNSA. There are 15 residues in the CDR3. V was cut by 5 bases and J by 0 bases, with 14 bases left in between. The CDR3 DNA follows: TGTGCCAGCAGCCCCTCACGGGAAAGCTCCTACGAGCAGTACTTC. Amino acids: CASSPSRESSYEQYF. The full variable domain, with the rest looked up from reference TRBV7-2 and TRBJ2-7, is GAGVSQSPSNKVTEKGKDVELRCDPISGHTALYWYRQSLGQGLEFLIYFQGNSAPDKSGLPSDRFSAERTGGSVSTLTIQRTQQEDSAVYLCASSPSRESSYEQYFGPGTRLTVT.

V and J are TRBV7-9 and TRBJ1-5; D is perhaps TRBD1 (5 bases). This CDR3 has 13 residues. Trimming pared 1 base from V and 7 bases from J, leaving 8 bases between. The germline gives CDR1 SEHNR, CDR2 FQNEAQ (reference sequence). The CDR3 loop reads CASSLDGGQPQHF. The CDR3, as DNA: TGTGCCAGCAGCTTAGACGGGGGACAGCCCCAGCATTTT. The full variable domain, completed using reference TRBV7-9 and TRBJ1-5, is DTGVSQNPRHKITKRGQNVTFRCDPISEHNRLYWYRQTLGQGPEFLTYFQNEAQLEKSRLLSDRFSAERPKGSFSTLEIQRTEQGDSAMYLCASSLDGGQPQHFGDGTRLSIL.

The V call is TRBV19, the J call TRBJ2-3, with 9 bases that match TRBD1. J was trimmed by 4 bases and V by 7 bases; bases with no gene match: 6. Germline loops: CDR1 LNHDA, CDR2 SQIVND (reference sequence). This CDR3 has 14 amino acids. CDR3 in DNA: TGTGCCAGTAAGCCTCACAGGGGGCCAGATACGCAGTATTTT. Its protein product is CASKPHRGPDTQYF.

The V gene is TRBV5-1, the J gene TRBJ1-1, with D possibly being TRBD1 (5 bases). V lost 3 bases to trimming and J lost 0 bases, with 21 bases between them. Germline V gene sequence: CDR1 SGHRS, CDR2 YFSETQ. The CDR3 length is 18 residues. The CDR3 loop is CASSWRLSVGVMNTEAFF. The CDR3 nucleotides read TGCGCCAGCAGCTGGAGACTTTCCGTAGGGGTTATGAACACTGAAGCTTTCTTT.